Listed here is a single T cell receptor (beta chain). Its antigen target is currently unknown. No per-base quality is available; no much larger clone lies one base away. TCRbeta CDR3 regions were amplified from genomic DNA by means of the immunoSEQ Assay, a bias-controlled multiplex PCR. The original pipeline was this. Within the assay, amplification of reference gene primers was used to estimate how many nucleated cells each sample contained. To quantify the absolute abundance of each unique TCRbeta CDR3 rearrangement, sequence reads were collapsed and filtered. For each sample, productive Simpson clonality was calculated as the square root of Simpson's diversity index across productive rearrangements. Not all clones reach the TCRdb copy of this immuneACCESS table, which keeps in-frame sequences only. Checked studies attribute under half of the gap to unresolved V genes and leave the rest unexplained. The V and J calls and clone size are taken from that table; D and trimming were inferred from the DNA. Recorded for this sample are 15,000 to 20,000 clones; roughly 88% of them occurred a single time. In total, the top ten clones hold roughly 16% of the sample.

Whole blood was collected in K2EDTA tubes by collaborating institutions according to the institutions' own protocols. For TCRbeta analysis, collaborator samples were shipped as frozen whole blood, as isolated PBMCs, or as DNA extracted from either sample type. Inclusive of the bounding cysteine and phenylalanine, the CDR3 is 13 residues long. The retained sequence is limited to the CDR3, 39 bases, with the frame set at the first base. The junction shows trimming of 6 bases on V and 1 base on J, plus 9 bases between the germline ends. CDR1 and CDR2 are drawn from the germline V gene (reference sequence): LNHDA, SQIVND. The source of the sample is a study of blood T cell repertoires in COVID-19 (TCRdb year 2020). Background on the whole study: Samples from collaborators originated in the United States, Italy and Spain and spanned both the acute and convalescent phases of COVID-19. The material from the prospective study consisted of cDNA or gDNA derived from T cells, B-cell-depleted T cells, or PBMCs. Where HLA class I and class II types were available, the types were taken from metadata supplied by the sample provider, not from assay-based typing. The repertoires were made available in a free public database intended to serve as a resource for research on the immune response to SARS-CoV-2. Samples came from the ongoing ImmuneRACE study (first 160 participants) plus 1,254 subjects from 6 global collaborators. The sample metadata nearly always contained a de-identified subject ID, COVID-19 status, age in years and sex. The dataset comprised deeply sampled blood TCRbeta repertoires from subjects exposed to, actively infected with, or recovered from COVID-19. General conclusions and limits of the study: How much clinical and demographic metadata was included differed by source and by participant, and the metadata was provided uncurated.

The chain is made from TRBV19 and TRBJ1-2, with no confident D gene call. The sequence derives from a human donor in a cohort sampled during active COVID-19. Sample: peripheral blood. The DNA reads TGTGCCAGTAGCACAGAAGTTAACTATGGCTACACCTTC. Its product reads: CASSTEVNYGYTF.